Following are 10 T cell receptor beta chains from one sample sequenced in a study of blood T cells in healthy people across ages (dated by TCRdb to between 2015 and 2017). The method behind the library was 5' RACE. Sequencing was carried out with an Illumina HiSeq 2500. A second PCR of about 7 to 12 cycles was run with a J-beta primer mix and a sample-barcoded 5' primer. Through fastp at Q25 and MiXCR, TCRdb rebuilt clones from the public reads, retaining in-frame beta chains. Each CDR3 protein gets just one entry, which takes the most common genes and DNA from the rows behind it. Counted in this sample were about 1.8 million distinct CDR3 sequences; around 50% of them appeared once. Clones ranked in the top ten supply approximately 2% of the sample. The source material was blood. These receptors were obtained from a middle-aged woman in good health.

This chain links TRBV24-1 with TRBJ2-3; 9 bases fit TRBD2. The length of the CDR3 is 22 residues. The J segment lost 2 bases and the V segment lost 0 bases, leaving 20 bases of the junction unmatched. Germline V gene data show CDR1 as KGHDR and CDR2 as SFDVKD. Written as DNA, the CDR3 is TGTGCCACCAGTGATTTGCATCAGGCAGGGCCAGGACTAGCGCAGTTCACAGATACGCAGTATTTT. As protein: CATSDLHQAGPGLAQFTDTQYF.

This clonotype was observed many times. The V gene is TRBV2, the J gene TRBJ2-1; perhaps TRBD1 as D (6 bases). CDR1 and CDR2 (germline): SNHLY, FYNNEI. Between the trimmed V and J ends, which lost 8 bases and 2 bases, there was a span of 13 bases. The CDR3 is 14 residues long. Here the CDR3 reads CASSRGRTYNEQFF. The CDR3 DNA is TGTGCCAGCTCCAGGGGACGGACCTACAATGAGCAGTTCTTC.

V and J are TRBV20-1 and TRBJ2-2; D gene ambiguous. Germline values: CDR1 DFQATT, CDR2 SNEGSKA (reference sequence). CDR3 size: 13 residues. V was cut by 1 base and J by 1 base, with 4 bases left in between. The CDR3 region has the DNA TGCAGTGCTAGAGCTAGGAACACCGGGGAGCTGTTTTTT. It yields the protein CSARARNTGELFF.

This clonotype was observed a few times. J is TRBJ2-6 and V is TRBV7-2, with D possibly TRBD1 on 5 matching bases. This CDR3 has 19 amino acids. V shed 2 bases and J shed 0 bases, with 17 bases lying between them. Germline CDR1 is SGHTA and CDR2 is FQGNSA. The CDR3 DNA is TGTGCCAGCAGCTTACCCGACCAGGGCGGCCTCTCTGGGGCCAACGTCCTGACTTTC. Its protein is CASSLPDQGGLSGANVLTF. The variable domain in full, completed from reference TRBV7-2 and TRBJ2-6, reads GAGVSQSPSNKVTEKGKDVELRCDPISGHTALYWYRQSLGQGLEFLIYFQGNSAPDKSGLPSDRFSAERTGGSVSTLTIQRTQQEDSAVYLCASSLPDQGGLSGANVLTFGAGSRLTVL.

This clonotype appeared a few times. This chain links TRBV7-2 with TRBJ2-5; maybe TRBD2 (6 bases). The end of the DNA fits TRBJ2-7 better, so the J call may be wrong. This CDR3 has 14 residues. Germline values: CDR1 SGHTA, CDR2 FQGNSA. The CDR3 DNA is TGTGCCAGCAGCTTATATGGACTAAGATACGAGCAGTACTTC. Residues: CASSLYGLRYEQYF.

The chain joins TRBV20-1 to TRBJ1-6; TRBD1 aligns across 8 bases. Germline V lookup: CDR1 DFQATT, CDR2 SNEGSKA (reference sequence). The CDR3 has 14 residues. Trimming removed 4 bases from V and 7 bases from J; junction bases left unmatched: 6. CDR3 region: CSATRQGRNSPLHF. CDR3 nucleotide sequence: TGCAGTGCTACCCGACAGGGGAGAAATTCACCCCTCCACTTT.

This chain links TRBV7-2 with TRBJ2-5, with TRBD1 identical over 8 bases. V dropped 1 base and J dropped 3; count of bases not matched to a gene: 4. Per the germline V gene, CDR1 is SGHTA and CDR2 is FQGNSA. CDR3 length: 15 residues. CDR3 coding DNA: TGTGCCAGCAGCTTAGGCAGGGGGCCCGAAGAGACCCAGTACTTC. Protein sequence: CASSLGRGPEETQYF.

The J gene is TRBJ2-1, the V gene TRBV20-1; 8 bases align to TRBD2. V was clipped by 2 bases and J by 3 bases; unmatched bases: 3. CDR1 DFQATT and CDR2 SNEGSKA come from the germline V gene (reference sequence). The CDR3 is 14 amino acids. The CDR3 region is CSARLLADYNEQFF. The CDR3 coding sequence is TGCAGTGCTAGATTACTAGCGGACTACAATGAGCAGTTCTTC.

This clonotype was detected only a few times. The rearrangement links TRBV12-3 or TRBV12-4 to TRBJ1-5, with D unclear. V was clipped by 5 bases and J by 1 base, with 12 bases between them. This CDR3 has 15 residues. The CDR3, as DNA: TGTGCCAGCAGTCCGGCAGGAGGGAGCAATCAGCCCCAGCATTTT. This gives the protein CASSPAGGSNQPQHF.

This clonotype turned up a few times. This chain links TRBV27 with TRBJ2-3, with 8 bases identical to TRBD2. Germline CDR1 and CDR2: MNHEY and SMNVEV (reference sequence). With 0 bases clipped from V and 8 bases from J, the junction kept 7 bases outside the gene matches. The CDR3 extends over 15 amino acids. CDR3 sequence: CASSLSIAGLGTQYF. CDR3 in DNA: TGTGCCAGCAGTTTATCGATAGCGGGACTAGGTACGCAGTATTTT.